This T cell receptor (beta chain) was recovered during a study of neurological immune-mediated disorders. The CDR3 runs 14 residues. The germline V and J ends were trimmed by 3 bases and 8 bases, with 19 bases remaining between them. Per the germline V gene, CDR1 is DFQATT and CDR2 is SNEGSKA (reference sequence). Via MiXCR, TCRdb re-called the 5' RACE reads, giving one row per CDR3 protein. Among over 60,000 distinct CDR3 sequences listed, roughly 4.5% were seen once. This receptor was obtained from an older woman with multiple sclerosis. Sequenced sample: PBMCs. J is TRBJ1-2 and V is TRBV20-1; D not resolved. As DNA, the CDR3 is TGCAGTGCTAGTGGGTCGTGGCCGGTCGGGGGCTACACCTTC. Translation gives CSASGSWPVGGYTF.